A single sample gave rise to the 28 T cell receptor beta chains below, sequenced in a study of blood T cell repertoires in COVID-19. Using immunoSEQ multiplex PCR, the repertoire was profiled, and TCRdb retains in-frame clones only, with some absent. The sample lists 60,000 to 75,000 clones; approximately 90% were seen once. Material: peripheral blood. The source of these receptors is a human donor in a cohort sampled during active COVID-19.

The chain links TRBV9 to TRBJ1-3; D possibly corresponds to TRBD1 (5 bases). Trimming shortened V by 3 bases and J by 1 base, and 8 bases separated the two germline ends. The germline V gene has CDR1 SGDLS and CDR2 YYNGEE. The CDR3 spans 14 residues. CDR3 bases: TGTGCCAGCAGCGCAGGGACTTCTGGAAACACCATATATTTT. Translation gives CASSAGTSGNTIYF. The variable domain in full, completed from reference TRBV9 and TRBJ1-3, reads DSGVTQTPKHLITATGQRVTLRCSPRSGDLSVYWYQQSLDQGLQFLIQYYNGEERAKGNILERFSAQQFPDLHSELNLSSLELGDSALYFCASSAGTSGNTIYFGEGSWLTVV.

The CDR3, as DNA: TGTGCCAGCAGTTTGGAGAACTACGAGCAGTACTTC. The encoded protein is CASSLENYEQYF. The chain is built from TRBV28 and TRBJ2-7, with D uncertain. The CDR3 length is 12 residues. Germline CDR1 MDHEN, CDR2 SYDVKM. With 3 bases removed from V and 3 bases from J, the gap between germline ends came to 6 bases. Supplemented by reference TRBV28 and TRBJ2-7, the full variable domain reads DVKVTQSSRYLVKRTGEKVFLECVQDMDHENMFWYRQDPGLGLRLIYFSYDVKMKEKGDIPEGYSVSREKKERFSLILESASTNQTSMYLCASSLENYEQYFGPGTRLTVT.

The chain links TRBV10-3 to TRBJ1-1, with TRBD1 matching 10 bases. Trimming took 7 bases from V and 5 from J; bases not matched to a gene: 4. The CDR3 sequence is 13 residues long. Germline CDR1 reads ENHRY; CDR2 reads SYGVKD. The CDR3 region is CAITRTGGTEAFF. The CDR3 nucleotides are TGTGCCATCACTAGGACAGGGGGTACTGAAGCTTTCTTT.

This clone has only a few counts. This sequence joins TRBV24-1 and TRBJ2-7, with D possibly TRBD2 on 6 matching bases. This CDR3 is 15 amino acids long. Between the trimmed V and J ends, which lost 7 bases and 1 base, there was a span of 16 bases. The germline gives CDR1 KGHDR, CDR2 SFDVKD. Written as DNA, the CDR3 is TGTGCCACCAGCGACGCGGGGCCGAGATCCTACGAGCAGTACTTC. Its protein product is CATSDAGPRSYEQYF.

V gene TRBV28 combines with J gene TRBJ2-2; 8 positions match TRBD1. With 3 bases clipped from V and 6 bases from J, the junction kept 3 bases outside the gene matches. CDR3 length: 14 amino acids. The germline V gene has CDR1 MDHEN and CDR2 SYDVKM. The CDR3 is CASSLVQGAGELFF. The CDR3 DNA is TGTGCCAGCAGTTTGGTACAGGGGGCCGGGGAGCTGTTTTTT.

CDR3 sequence: CASSQDVAIEYEQYV. Written as DNA, the CDR3 is TGTGCCAGCAGCCAAGATGTGGCCATCGAATACGAGCAGTACGTC. The chain recombines TRBV4-2 with TRBJ2-7; D call uncertain. V was shortened by 0 bases and J by 4 bases, with 13 bases between the two germline ends. The germline V gene has CDR1 LGHNA and CDR2 YNFKEQ. The length of the CDR3 is 15 residues.

The chain joins TRBV5-6 to TRBJ2-3; 8 nucleotides match TRBD2. This CDR3 has 16 amino acids. CDR1 is SGHDT, CDR2 YYEEEE, per germline. The V gene end was trimmed by 9 bases and the J gene end by 0 bases; junction bases not matched to a gene: 12. The CDR3 loop reads CATSGGGGPSTDTQYF. DNA for the CDR3: TGTGCCACCTCCGGGGGGGGAGGGCCCAGCACAGATACGCAGTATTTT.

This chain connects TRBV10-2 to TRBJ1-1; 8 bases fit TRBD1. Germline V gene sequence: CDR1 WSHSY, CDR2 SAAADI. V lost 5 bases to trimming and J lost 4 bases; unmatched junction nucleotides: 3. This CDR3 has 13 amino acids. The CDR3, as DNA: TGCGCCAGCAGTTGGACAGGGAGCACTGAAGCTTTCTTT. It encodes CASSWTGSTEAFF.

The rearrangement joins TRBV11-3 to TRBJ1-2, with unresolved D. CDR3 length: 14 amino acids. CDR1 and CDR2 (germline): SGHNT, YENEEA. Trimming took off 11 bases at V and 0 bases at J, with 16 bases between the two ends. The CDR3 region has the DNA TGTGCCCCCCCCCGAGGCCACTCTAACTATGGCTACACCTTC. Protein product: CAPPRGHSNYGYTF.

The chain is built from TRBV10-3 and TRBJ2-2; D is possibly TRBD2 (5 bases). Germline V gene sequence: CDR1 ENHRY, CDR2 SYGVKD. The CDR3 extends over 15 amino acids. V was clipped by 3 bases and J by 4 bases, with 12 bases between them. The CDR3: CAISDPSPGTGELFF. The CDR3 nucleotides read TGTGCCATCAGTGACCCTAGCCCCGGCACCGGGGAGCTGTTTTTT.

V usage is TRBV3-1 (or the pseudogene TRBV3-2) and J usage is TRBJ2-3; the D is unclear. From germline, CDR1 is LGHDT and CDR2 YNNKEL (reference sequence). The V and J ends lost 4 bases and 4 bases respectively, with 12 bases between them. The CDR3 sequence is 14 residues long. The CDR3 region has the DNA TGTGCCAGCAGCCCTAGGTCTGTCCCAGATACGCAGTATTTT. This codes for CASSPRSVPDTQYF.

CDR3 in DNA: TGTGCCCCGAAGGGGGGACTAGCGGGCTACGAGCAGTACTTC. The encoded protein is CAPKGGLAGYEQYF. J is TRBJ2-7 and V is TRBV24-1, with TRBD2 matching over 12 bases. This CDR3 region has 14 residues. J was trimmed by 3 bases and V by 12 bases; bases with no gene match: 8. The germline V gene has CDR1 KGHDR and CDR2 SFDVKD.

CDR3 protein: CASSSRRTGWTQYF. For the CDR3, the DNA is TGTGCCAGCAGCTCCAGACGGACAGGGTGGACCCAGTACTTC. V is TRBV11-1 and J is TRBJ2-5; 8 nucleotides match TRBD1. Germline V gene data show CDR1 as SGHAT and CDR2 as FQDESV (reference sequence). The CDR3 totals 14 residues. V shed 4 bases, J shed 7 bases, and the junction held 8 bases outside the gene matches.

The CDR3 region is CASSPFRGTYEQYF. The CDR3 coding sequence is TGTGCCAGCAGCCCCTTCAGGGGGACCTACGAGCAGTACTTC. J is TRBJ2-7 and V is TRBV3-1 (or the pseudogene TRBV3-2), with TRBD1 identical over 7 bases. Germline values: CDR1 LGHDT, CDR2 YNNKEL (reference sequence). The CDR3 has 14 residues. J lost 2 bases, V lost 4 bases, and 5 bases had no gene match.

This clone was observed a single time. The V and J genes are TRBV3-1 (or the pseudogene TRBV3-2) and TRBJ2-5; 7 nucleotides agree with TRBD1. CDR1 is LGHDT, CDR2 YNNKEL, per germline (reference sequence). This CDR3 comprises 17 residues. V was pared by 4 bases and J by 0 bases, with 11 bases of the junction left unmatched. This CDR3 is CASSPGSGTAYQETQYF. The CDR3 bases are TGTGCCAGCAGCCCAGGGTCCGGGACAGCGTACCAAGAGACCCAGTACTTC.

The rearrangement uses TRBV15 and TRBJ1-5; possible D gene TRBD1, 5 bases. This CDR3 region has 14 residues. The V end was cut by 3 bases, the J end by 7 bases, with 13 bases between. Germline loops: CDR1 LNHNV, CDR2 YYDKDF (reference sequence). The CDR3 here is CATSRGGWEQPQHF. Here the CDR3 DNA reads TGTGCCACCAGCAGGGGGGGGTGGGAACAGCCCCAGCATTTT.

The chain uses TRBV9 and TRBJ2-7; TRBD2 aligns across 9 bases. V lost 4 bases and J lost 1; bases outside the gene matches: 6. The CDR3 loop spans 15 amino acids. From germline, CDR1 is SGDLS and CDR2 YYNGEE. The CDR3 sequence is CASSPETSGSYEQYF. CDR3 DNA sequence: TGTGCCAGCAGCCCGGAGACTAGCGGATCCTACGAGCAGTACTTC.

This sequence joins TRBV9 and TRBJ2-3; the match to TRBD2 covers 13 bases. Trimming cost V 3 bases and J 7 bases; bases outside gene matches: 5. CDR1 and CDR2 from the germline V gene are SGDLS and YYNGEE. The CDR3 has 15 amino acids. The CDR3 DNA sequence: TGTGCCAGCAGCGCGACTAGCGGGAGGCCGAATACGCAGTATTTT. This sequence encodes CASSATSGRPNTQYF.

The V gene is TRBV5-4, the J gene TRBJ2-5; D might be TRBD1 (5 bases). With 0 bases removed from V and 5 bases from J, the gap between germline ends came to 11 bases. Germline V gene data show CDR1 as SGHNT and CDR2 as YYREEE (reference sequence). The CDR3 loop spans 14 amino acids. The CDR3 loop reads CASSLGPAGETQYF. CDR3 nucleotides: TGTGCCAGCAGCTTGGGGCCAGCAGGGGAGACCCAGTACTTC.

The genes are TRBV18 and TRBJ1-4; 7 bases map to TRBD1. Germline loops: CDR1 KGHSH, CDR2 LQKENI. The CDR3 runs to 15 residues. Trimming at V came to 3 bases and at J to 4 bases, leaving 5 bases not matched to a gene. CDR3 sequence (DNA): TGTGCCAGCTCACCCGGGGACAGCCGTAATGAAAAACTGTTTTTT. Amino acids: CASSPGDSRNEKLFF.

The gene calls are TRBV3-1 (or the pseudogene TRBV3-2) and TRBJ2-1; D might be TRBD2 (5 bases). The germline V and J ends were trimmed by 0 bases and 4 bases, with 25 bases remaining between them. Germline V gene sequence: CDR1 LGHDT, CDR2 YNNKEL (reference sequence). There are 20 residues in the CDR3. The CDR3 is CASSQEMRFGIGGSYNEQFF. The CDR3 DNA reads TGTGCCAGCAGCCAAGAAATGCGGTTCGGAATCGGAGGATCTTACAATGAGCAGTTCTTC.

In nucleotides, the CDR3 is TGTGCCAGCAGCCCCCAGGCGTACACCGGGGAGCTGTTTTTT. Translating gives CASSPQAYTGELFF. The rearrangement links TRBV14 to TRBJ2-2; no definite D call. CDR1 SGHDN and CDR2 FVKESK come from the germline V gene. V was clipped by 4 bases and J by 3 bases, with 9 bases between them. This CDR3 is 14 amino acids long. Full variable domain (remainder filled in from reference TRBV14 and TRBJ2-2): EAGVTQFPSHSVIEKGQTVTLRCDPISGHDNLYWYRRVMGKEIKFLLHFVKESKQDESGMPNNRFLAERTGGTYSTLKVQPAELEDSGVYFCASSPQAYTGELFFGEGSRLTVL.

The chain recombines TRBV5-1 with TRBJ1-1; 10 bases are a match to TRBD1. The germline gives CDR1 SGHRS, CDR2 YFSETQ. V gave up 9 bases and J gave up 4 bases; unmatched junction bases: 18. The CDR3 extends over 17 amino acids. CDR3 amino acids: CATRELPGTGVGTEAFF. In nucleotides, the CDR3 is TGCGCCACCCGAGAATTACCCGGGACAGGGGTTGGCACTGAAGCTTTCTTT. Full variable domain (rest looked up from reference TRBV5-1 and TRBJ1-1): KAGVTQTPRYLIKTRGQQVTLSCSPISGHRSVSWYQQTPGQGLQFLFEYFSETQRNKGNFPGRFSGRQFSNSRSEMNVSTLELGDSALYLCATRELPGTGVGTEAFFGQGTRLTVV.

V usage is TRBV6-5 and J usage is TRBJ1-1; D unresolved. CDR3 size: 12 residues. The V and J ends lost 4 bases and 8 bases respectively, with 11 bases between them. Per germline, CDR1 MNHEY and CDR2 SVGAGI. The CDR3 sequence: CASSSSTGEAFF. DNA of the CDR3: TGTGCCAGCAGTTCCTCGACCGGGGAAGCTTTCTTT.

CDR3 sequence reads: CASRRAGVNEQFF. The CDR3 nucleotides read TGTGCCAGCAGGCGAGCGGGAGTCAATGAGCAGTTCTTC. V and J are TRBV5-8 and TRBJ2-1; 8 bases are a match to TRBD2. CDR1 and CDR2 (germline): SGHTS, YDEGEE. Trimming at V came to 5 bases and at J to 6 bases, leaving 4 bases not matched to a gene. This CDR3 spans 13 amino acids.

CDR3 loop: CASSGPGEREMTLSSYNEQFF. The DNA for the CDR3 is TGTGCCAGCAGCGGACCAGGGGAGCGGGAGATGACCCTGAGCTCCTACAATGAGCAGTTCTTC. The rearrangement links TRBV27 to TRBJ2-1; TRBD2 matches at 8 bases. This CDR3 spans 21 amino acids. The V gene's germline CDR1 is MNHEY and CDR2 SMNVEV (reference sequence). V lost 6 bases to trimming and J lost 0 bases; unmatched junction nucleotides: 22.

V usage is TRBV7-3 and J usage is TRBJ1-3; 8 nucleotides match TRBD1. Germline values: CDR1 SGHTA, CDR2 FQGTGA. With 5 bases clipped from V and 2 bases from J, the junction kept 5 bases outside the gene matches. The CDR3 runs to 15 residues. The DNA for the CDR3 is TGTGCCAGCAGCCCAACAGGGGGACCTGGAAACACCATATATTTT. Its translation is CASSPTGGPGNTIYF. Looking up the rest from reference TRBV7-3 and TRBJ1-3 gives the full variable domain: GAGVSQTPSNKVTEKGKYVELRCDPISGHTALYWYRQSLGQGPEFLIYFQGTGAADDSGLPNDRFFAVRPEGSVSTLKIQRTERGDSAVYLCASSPTGGPGNTIYFGEGSWLTVV.

The chain recombines TRBV27 with TRBJ1-2; 8 bases are a match to TRBD1. The germline V gene encodes CDR1 MNHEY and CDR2 SMNVEV (reference sequence). The CDR3 loop spans 16 amino acids. With V trimmed by 6 bases and J by 4 bases, 13 bases remained unmatched. The CDR3 protein is CASSTSLGQGGYGYTF. The CDR3 nucleotides read TGTGCCAGCAGCACATCCCTAGGACAGGGAGGCTATGGCTACACCTTC.